This TCR beta chain was sequenced for a study of cytomegalovirus exposure and HLA in healthy donors. The overall study: The roughly 130 validation repertoires used the same platform as the 650 to 800 first-cohort repertoires, a later analysis reported. Findings of the study overall: Despite most TCR sequences being rare, some public TCRs occurred in many donors. A classifier reportedly called cytomegalovirus status with high sensitivity and specificity. The study labeled 164 TCR beta chains cytomegalovirus-associated.

As for this clone: Antigen unknown.

The length of the CDR3 is 14 residues. Trimming cost V 3 bases and J 4 bases, with 12 bases left between them. Germline V gives CDR1 LNHDA, CDR2 SQIVND (reference sequence). Assay used: immunoSEQ multiplex PCR; TCRdb lists only in-frame clones, some missing. The table has approximately 170,000 clones, 85% seen once. Input material: PBMCs. The sequence was collected from a young man in good health and CMV-seropositive. This rearrangement joins TRBV19 to TRBJ1-1; no firm D call. This CDR3 reads CASSITAGFTEAFF. In DNA form, the CDR3 reads TGTGCCAGTAGTATTACAGCGGGGTTCACTGAAGCTTTCTTT.